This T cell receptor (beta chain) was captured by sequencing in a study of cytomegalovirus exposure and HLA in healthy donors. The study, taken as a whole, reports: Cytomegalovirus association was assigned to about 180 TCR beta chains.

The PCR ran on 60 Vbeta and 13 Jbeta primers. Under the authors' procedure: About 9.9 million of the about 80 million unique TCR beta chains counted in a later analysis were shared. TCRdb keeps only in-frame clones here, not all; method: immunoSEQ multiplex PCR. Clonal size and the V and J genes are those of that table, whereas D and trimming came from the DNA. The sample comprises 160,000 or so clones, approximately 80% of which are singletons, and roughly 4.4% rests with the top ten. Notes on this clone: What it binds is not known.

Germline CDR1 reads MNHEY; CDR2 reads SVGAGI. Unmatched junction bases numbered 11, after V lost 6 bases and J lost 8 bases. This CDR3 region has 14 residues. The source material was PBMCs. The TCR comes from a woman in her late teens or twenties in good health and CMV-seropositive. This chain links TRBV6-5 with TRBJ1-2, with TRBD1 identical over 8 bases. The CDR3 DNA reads TGTGCCAGCAGACCCCCGGACAGGGTAGGAGGCTACACCTTC. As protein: CASRPPDRVGGYTF.